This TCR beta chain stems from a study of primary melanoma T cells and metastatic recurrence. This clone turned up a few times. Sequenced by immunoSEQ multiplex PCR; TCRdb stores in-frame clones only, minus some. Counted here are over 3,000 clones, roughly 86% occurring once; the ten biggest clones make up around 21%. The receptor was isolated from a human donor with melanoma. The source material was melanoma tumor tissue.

CDR3 coding DNA: TGTGCCAGCAGCCCAGGCGGGACTATTCAAGAGACCCAGTACTTC. Translated: CASSPGGTIQETQYF. The chain links TRBV14 to TRBJ2-5; the match to TRBD2 covers 7 bases. J was trimmed by 2 bases and V by 4 bases; bases with no gene match: 7. The CDR3 runs 15 residues. The germline V gene encodes CDR1 SGHDN and CDR2 FVKESK.